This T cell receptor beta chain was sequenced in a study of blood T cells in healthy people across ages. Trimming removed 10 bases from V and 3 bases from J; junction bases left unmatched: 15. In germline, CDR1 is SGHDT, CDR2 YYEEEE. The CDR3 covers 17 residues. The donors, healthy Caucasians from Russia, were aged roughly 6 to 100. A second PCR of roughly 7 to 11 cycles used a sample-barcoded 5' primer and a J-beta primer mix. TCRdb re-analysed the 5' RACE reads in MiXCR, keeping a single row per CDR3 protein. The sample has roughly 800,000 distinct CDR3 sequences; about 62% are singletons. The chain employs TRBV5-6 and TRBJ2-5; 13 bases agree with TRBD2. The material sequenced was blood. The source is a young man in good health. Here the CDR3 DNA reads TGTGCCGGCTCGGTGGGACTAGCGGGGAGAGGGGAAGAGACCCAGTACTTC. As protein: CAGSVGLAGRGEETQYF. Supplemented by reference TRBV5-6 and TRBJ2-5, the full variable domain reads DAGVTQSPTHLIKTRGQQVTLRCSPKSGHDTVSWYQQALGQGPQFIFQYYEEEERQRGNFPDRFSGHQFPNYSSELNVNALLLGDSALYLCAGSVGLAGRGEETQYFGPGTRLLVL.